Listed below are T cell receptor beta chains from one sample, sequenced in a study of cytomegalovirus exposure and HLA in healthy donors. Assay used: immunoSEQ multiplex PCR; TCRdb lists only in-frame clones, some missing. The sample lists about 170,000 clones; about 65% were seen once. The sequenced sample was PBMCs. Source of these receptors: a man aged 40-55 years in good health and CMV-seropositive. CDR3s include the opening cysteine and the closing phenylalanine or tryptophan.

TRBJ2-2 TRBV4-3 CASSQGLGNTGELFF
TRBJ2-5 TRBV7-2 CASSPGGEETQYF
TRBJ2-7 TRBV6-1 CASVRDREMGYEQYF
TRBJ1-1 TRBV4-1 CASSQVTLHQNTEAFF
TRBJ2-7 TRBV5-4 CASSLAWAYEQYF
TRBJ2-1 TRBV7-2 CASSLDRGSYNEQFF
TRBJ1-6 TRBV6-6 CASSYFRDTDSPLHF
TRBJ2-2 TRBV2 CASTQRASGGTGELFF
TRBJ1-5 TRBV7-9 CASSLGEYQPQHF
TRBJ2-7 TRBV2 CASSQEQGVQSEQYF
TRBJ2-7 TRBV15 CATSRERGAREYF
TRBJ2-7 TRBV20-1 CSAGEYEQYF
TRBJ2-5 TRBV7-2 CASSLGGGAGETQYF
TRBJ1-2 TRBV7-6 CASSLFTGPPRDYGYTF
TRBJ1-5 TRBV2 CASLTGIGGNQPQHF
TRBJ1-4 TRBV7-6 CASSLGGGEKLFF
TRBJ2-5 TRBV2 CASRDRGETQYF
TRBJ1-4 TRBV21-1 CASSKEGTGCEKLFF
TRBJ2-5 TRBV15 CATSMGGPKLTQETQYF
TRBJ2-7 TRBV27 CASSSTGHREQYF
TRBJ1-2 TRBV15 CATRRGQGASASYGYTF
TRBJ2-3 TRBV7-2 CASSHPEGTYTDTQYF
TRBJ2-7 TRBV7-7 CASSPGDGGYRNEQYF
TRBJ1-2 TRBV25-1 CASSGRQGWGYTF
TRBJ1-5 TRBV19 CASSTTGVSNQPQHF
TRBJ2-2 TRBV7-2 CASSLALTLRSGELFF
TRBJ2-3 TRBV25-1 CASSEYLGQTTSTDTQYF
TRBJ1-2 TRBV11-2 CASSLHSYGYTF
TRBJ2-5 TRBV2 CASSETSGGNQETQYF
TRBJ2-5 TRBV14 CASSQDLVTMALVETQYF
TRBJ1-4 TRBV7-2 CASSLVGGHNEKLFF
TRBJ2-5 TRBV21-1 CASSKDPRTGTQYF
TRBJ2-7 TRBV28 CASGIKGLGGEQYF
TRBJ1-1 TRBV6-5 CASSYGQGFWDTEAFF
TRBJ2-2 TRBV7-9 CSSSLVEGRGTGELFF
TRBJ2-1 TRBV29-1 CSVDRHQGPGDEQFF
TRBJ1-5 TRBV6-1 CASSEDRGSTQPQHF
TRBJ2-3 TRBV4-1 CASSLRDRGITDTQYF
TRBJ2-1 TRBV11-3 CASSFSSGDEQFF
TRBJ1-2 TRBV7-9 CASSSRTAGDPLVYGYTF
TRBJ2-1 TRBV9 CASSSKGSGGANEQFF
TRBJ1-4 TRBV7-8 CASSLARQGGLNEKLFF
TRBJ1-4 TRBV30 CAWSSRGEKLFF
TRBJ2-7 TRBV14 CASSRLAGTYEQYF
TRBJ1-4 TRBV5-6 CASSGGTGLGEKLFF